Below are 28 T cell receptor beta chains sequenced from a single sample in a study of blood T cell repertoires in COVID-19. TCRdb's copy holds only in-frame clones and misses some; the assay was immunoSEQ multiplex PCR. The table includes roughly 130,000 clones, more than 75% detected once. Sequenced: peripheral blood. The receptors originated from a man in his 60s with COVID-19, enrolled during active disease.

The J gene is TRBJ2-1, the V gene TRBV27; 7 bases line up with TRBD1. This CDR3 has 14 amino acids. From germline, CDR1 is MNHEY and CDR2 SMNVEV (reference sequence). V dropped 0 bases and J dropped 7; count of bases not matched to a gene: 3. For the CDR3, the DNA is TGTGCCAGCAGTTTATCAAGGGGGCGGAATGAGCAGTTCTTC. This gives the protein CASSLSRGRNEQFF.

The chain has TRBV11-2 and TRBJ2-7; TRBD1 aligns across 7 bases. The CDR3 is made up of 12 amino acids. V shed 5 bases and J 6 bases; nucleotides not matched to a gene: 4. The germline CDR1 and CDR2 sequences are SGHAT and FQNNGV. The DNA of the CDR3 is TGTGCCAGCAGCCTCACAGGGGCCGAGCAGTACTTC. Translated: CASSLTGAEQYF.

This chain joins TRBV9 and TRBJ1-2; TRBD1 matches 7 bases. CDR1 is SGDLS, CDR2 YYNGEE, per germline. This CDR3 comprises 13 residues. V was pared by 7 bases and J by 4 bases, with 7 bases of the junction left unmatched. The CDR3 protein is CASHRAGGYGYTF. CDR3 in DNA: TGTGCCAGCCATCGGGCAGGGGGCTATGGCTACACCTTC.

The rearrangement links TRBV5-4 to TRBJ1-4, with TRBD1 matching 8 bases. V was clipped by 2 bases and J by 8 bases; unmatched bases: 5. The V gene's germline CDR1 is SGHNT and CDR2 YYREEE (reference sequence). This CDR3 has 14 amino acids. The CDR3 DNA follows: TGTGCCAGCAGCTTCCTTGGACAGGGCGAAAAACTGTTTTTT. It specifies CASSFLGQGEKLFF.

The chain couples TRBV9 to TRBJ2-7, with TRBD1 matching over 11 bases. This CDR3 contains 13 residues. V lost 3 bases and J lost 13; bases outside the gene matches: 9. Germline CDR1 reads SGDLS; CDR2 reads YYNGEE. The CDR3 DNA sequence: TGTGCCAGCAGCGCCGGGACAGGGGGGCGAAACTACTTC. Residues: CASSAGTGGRNYF. The variable domain in full, with the rest retrieved from reference TRBV9 and TRBJ2-7, is DSGVTQTPKHLITATGQRVTLRCSPRSGDLSVYWYQQSLDQGLQFLIQYYNGEERAKGNILERFSAQQFPDLHSELNLSSLELGDSALYFCASSAGTGGRNYFGPGTRLTVT.

This clone has a single count. The rearrangement uses TRBV11-2 and TRBJ1-4; TRBD1 might be the D (6 bases). V lost 2 bases, J lost 4 bases, and 17 bases lay in between. The CDR3 totals 17 residues. Germline V gene lookup returns CDR1 SGHAT and CDR2 FQNNGV. This CDR3 reads CASSLTQQQGFNEKLFF. In nucleotides, the CDR3 is TGTGCCAGCAGCTTAACACAACAACAGGGATTTAATGAAAAACTGTTTTTT.

The gene calls are TRBV2 and TRBJ2-5, with a possible D match to TRBD2 (6 bases). The ends were cut back, 6 bases at V and 5 bases at J, with 13 bases in the middle. The CDR3 extends over 13 amino acids. Germline CDR1 reads SNHLY; CDR2 reads FYNNEI. The CDR3 spells CASRGSGGETQYF. CDR3 in DNA: TGTGCCAGCAGGGGAAGTGGGGGGGAGACCCAGTACTTC.

V is TRBV6-4 and J is TRBJ2-2; 10 bases line up with TRBD1. V was pared by 5 bases and J by 5 bases, with 2 bases of the junction left unmatched. This CDR3 spans 14 amino acids. Germline values: CDR1 MRHNA, CDR2 SNTAGT. The CDR3, as DNA: TGTGCCAGCAGTTCGGGACAGGGGACCGGGGAGCTGTTTTTT. Encoded protein: CASSSGQGTGELFF.

The chain is built from TRBV27 and TRBJ2-5; perhaps TRBD1 as D (6 bases). V was clipped by 5 bases and J by 0 bases, with 10 bases between them. The V gene's germline CDR1 is MNHEY and CDR2 SMNVEV (reference sequence). The CDR3 sequence is 14 residues long. CDR3 in amino acids: CASSRTAYQETQYF. The CDR3 DNA follows: TGTGCCAGCAGTCGGACAGCGTACCAAGAGACCCAGTACTTC.

The chain joins TRBV7-6 to TRBJ2-1; 8 bases map to TRBD1. The CDR3 covers 18 residues. Germline-derived CDR1 and CDR2 are SGHVS and FNYEAQ. V gave up 5 bases and J gave up 5 bases; unmatched junction bases: 17. CDR3 coding DNA: TGTGCCAGCAGCCCCAAAGCAGCAGGGGGCTTGGGAAACAATGAGCAGTTCTTC. Translating it yields CASSPKAAGGLGNNEQFF.

The chain is built from TRBV4-2 and TRBJ1-2; possibly TRBD1 for D (6 bases). The CDR3 spans 12 residues. CDR1 is LGHNA, CDR2 YNFKEQ, per germline. Trimming cost V 5 bases and J 10 bases, with 14 bases left between them. The CDR3 loop reads CASSSVGGSYTF. The CDR3 region has the DNA TGTGCCAGCAGCTCAGTAGGGGGTTCCTACACCTTC.

J is TRBJ1-2 and V is TRBV7-2; TRBD1 agrees at 7 bases. Trimming took 1 base from V and 4 from J; bases not matched to a gene: 6. Germline lookup yields CDR1 SGHTA and CDR2 FQGNSA. This CDR3 is 15 amino acids long. The CDR3 DNA reads as TGTGCCAGCAGCTTAGGACACTCAGGGGGCTATGGCTACACCTTC. Its protein product is CASSLGHSGGYGYTF. The full variable domain, in which reference TRBV7-2 and TRBJ1-2 provide the parts outside the CDR3, is GAGVSQSPSNKVTEKGKDVELRCDPISGHTALYWYRQSLGQGLEFLIYFQGNSAPDKSGLPSDRFSAERTGGSVSTLTIQRTQQEDSAVYLCASSLGHSGGYGYTFGSGTRLTVV.

V usage is TRBV10-1 and J usage is TRBJ2-1; D is undetermined. The CDR3 length is 13 residues. Germline CDR1 is WNHNN and CDR2 is SYGVQD (reference sequence). Trimming cost V 5 bases and J 9 bases, with 14 bases left between them. The CDR3 DNA sequence: TGCGCCAGCAGTAAAATAGCCTTCGGTGAGCAGTTCTTC. As protein: CASSKIAFGEQFF.

This clone was seen only once. The V call is TRBV12-5, the J call TRBJ2-1; D not certain. This CDR3 comprises 10 residues. The germline V gene has CDR1 LGHNT and CDR2 FRNRAP. The DNA of the CDR3 is TGTGCCCCGCGGTGGAATGAGCAGTTCTTC. Translation: CAPRWNEQFF.

The rearrangement uses TRBV21-1 and TRBJ2-7; no DNA check was done on the table's D call, TRBD2. TRBV21-1 is a known pseudogene. The CDR3 length is 13 residues. The CDR3 nucleotides are TGTGCCAGCAGCGTCCGGGATCGCTACGAGCAGTACTTC. Protein product: CASSVRDRYEQYF.

This chain joins TRBV19 and TRBJ1-2; maybe TRBD1 (6 bases). This CDR3 comprises 14 residues. Germline lookup yields CDR1 LNHDA and CDR2 SQIVND (reference sequence). Trimming removed 3 bases from V and 6 bases from J, with 14 bases in between. The CDR3 spells CASSMGHPANGYTF. The CDR3 DNA follows: TGTGCCAGTAGTATGGGACACCCCGCCAATGGCTACACCTTC.

This clone has only one observation. The rearrangement links TRBV7-3 to TRBJ2-3; the match to TRBD2 covers 10 bases. Germline V gene lookup returns CDR1 SGHTA and CDR2 FQGTGA. The CDR3 loop spans 18 amino acids. J was trimmed by 3 bases and V by 0 bases; bases with no gene match: 9. Written as DNA, the CDR3 is TGTGCCAGCAGCTTAACCCCTCCTAGCGGGAGTGGGACAGATACGCAGTATTTT. Translated: CASSLTPPSGSGTDTQYF.

The CDR3 loop reads CAWSRVNYGYTF. The CDR3 coding sequence is TGTGCCTGGAGTCGGGTTAACTATGGCTACACCTTC. The chain employs TRBV30 and TRBJ1-2; no reliable D call. Trimming left V 2 bases short and J 1 base short, with 5 bases between. CDR1 and CDR2 (germline): GTSNPN, SVGIG (reference sequence). The CDR3 has 12 residues. Full variable domain (outside the CDR3, taken from reference TRBV30 and TRBJ1-2): SQTIHQWPATLVQPVGSPLSLECTVEGTSNPNLYWYRQAAGRGLQLLFYSVGIGQISSEVPQNLSASRPQDRQFILSSKKLLLSDSGFYLCAWSRVNYGYTFGSGTRLTVV.

This clone was counted a few times. The rearrangement joins TRBV6-5 to TRBJ1-1; D gene uncertain. The CDR3 is 12 amino acids. From germline, CDR1 is MNHEY and CDR2 SVGAGI. Trimming left V 10 bases short and J 2 bases short, with 11 bases between. CDR3 sequence (DNA): TGTGCCACCAAGACAAGAAACACTGAAGCTTTCTTT. Translation gives CATKTRNTEAFF.

This chain links TRBV9 with TRBJ2-3; 8 nucleotides agree with TRBD1. The ends lost 5 bases at V and 5 bases at J; junction bases unmatched: 13. Germline-derived CDR1 and CDR2 are SGDLS and YYNGEE. This CDR3 has 16 amino acids. Here the CDR3 DNA reads TGTGCCAGCAGGCCTGACAGGGGAATTTTTGGAGATACGCAGTATTTT. The encoded protein is CASRPDRGIFGDTQYF.

The genes are TRBV3-1 (or the pseudogene TRBV3-2) and TRBJ1-1; D may be TRBD1 (5 bases). Germline CDR1 reads LGHDT; CDR2 reads YNNKEL (reference sequence). The CDR3 covers 12 residues. V lost 3 bases and J 5 bases, leaving 7 bases between the germline ends. The CDR3 DNA reads as TGTGCCAGCAGCCAGGAGGGGACTGAAGCTTTCTTT. As protein: CASSQEGTEAFF.

The gene calls are TRBV5-4 and TRBJ2-1, with TRBD2 as a possible D gene (5 bases). The germline V gene has CDR1 SGHNT and CDR2 YYREEE (reference sequence). Trimming cost V 3 bases and J 1 base, with 11 bases left between them. The CDR3 is 15 amino acids. CDR3 sequence: CASSSDSQSYNEQFF. DNA of the CDR3: TGTGCCAGCAGCTCGGACTCCCAATCCTACAATGAGCAGTTCTTC.

The chain uses TRBV2 and TRBJ2-1; 8 nucleotides align to TRBD2. V shed 4 bases, J shed 7 bases, and the junction held 3 bases outside the gene matches. Germline CDR1 is SNHLY and CDR2 is FYNNEI. The CDR3 runs to 13 residues. CDR3 in amino acids: CASSVGLANEQFF. CDR3 bases: TGTGCCAGCAGTGTCGGACTAGCAAATGAGCAGTTCTTC.

This chain links TRBV12-5 with TRBJ2-6; 8 bases line up with TRBD1. This CDR3 is built from 18 residues. Germline trimming cut 2 bases from V and 0 bases from J; bases unmatched to any gene: 6. The germline V gene encodes CDR1 LGHNT and CDR2 FRNRAP. CDR3 in amino acids: CASGLPGQGYSGANVLTF. CDR3 in DNA: TGTGCTAGTGGTTTGCCCGGACAGGGTTACTCTGGGGCCAACGTCCTGACTTTC.

The chain is built from TRBV14 and TRBJ2-2; 11 positions match TRBD1. The CDR3 has 16 amino acids. Germline loops: CDR1 SGHDN, CDR2 FVKESK. V was pared by 3 bases and J by 4 bases, with 4 bases of the junction left unmatched. The CDR3 sequence is CASSHRDRGITGELFF. CDR3 sequence (DNA): TGTGCCAGCAGCCACCGGGACAGGGGGATCACCGGGGAGCTGTTTTTT.

The chain uses TRBV28 and TRBJ1-6; D remains unclear. Germline loops: CDR1 MDHEN, CDR2 SYDVKM. V lost 10 bases to trimming and J lost 9 bases, with 16 bases between them. The CDR3 has 13 amino acids. The CDR3 nucleotides read TGTGCCACCCGCGCGGCCCGAGCTTCACCCCTCCACTTT. This encodes CATRAARASPLHF.

This chain joins TRBV2 and TRBJ1-6; D perhaps matches TRBD1 (5 bases). The V gene's germline CDR1 is SNHLY and CDR2 FYNNEI. The CDR3 spans 14 residues. Trimming took off 6 bases at V and 7 bases at J, with 13 bases between the two ends. CDR3: CASSPVGGNSPLHF. CDR3 bases: TGTGCCAGCAGCCCGGTCGGGGGGAATTCACCCCTCCACTTT.

V gene TRBV6-5 combines with J gene TRBJ2-3; 10 bases map to TRBD2. The CDR3 runs to 15 residues. Germline assignment: CDR1 MNHEY and CDR2 SVGAGI. V shed 6 bases, J shed 2 bases, and the junction held 5 bases outside the gene matches. The CDR3 is CASSLLAGSTDTQYF. The DNA for the CDR3 is TGTGCCAGCAGCCTACTAGCGGGATCCACAGATACGCAGTATTTT.